The T cell receptor (beta chain) described here comes from a study of blood T cell repertoires in COVID-19. Study information: PBMCs, B-cell-depleted T cells, or T cells were the source of the cDNA or gDNA that made up the material.

Methods used by the authors: Amplification with reference gene primers provided the estimates of nucleated cell counts. Sequencing was performed with immunoSEQ multiplex PCR; in TCRdb, only in-frame clones are kept and a portion is missing. That table is the source of V, J and clone size, and D and trimming were worked out from the DNA. The repertoire consists of roughly 250,000 clones, with about 90% occurring once and the leading ten covering roughly 7.8%. The TCR was taken from a man between 60 and 75 years old who had recovered from COVID-19. The sequenced sample consisted of peripheral blood.

The CDR3 sequence is CASRTPGQGNQPQHF. The CDR3 coding sequence is TGTGCCAGCAGAACCCCGGGACAGGGTAATCAGCCCCAGCATTTT. The chain couples TRBV28 to TRBJ1-5, with 9 nucleotides matching TRBD1. This CDR3 is built from 15 residues. J gave up 4 bases and V 6 bases, and 7 bases lay outside the gene matches. From germline, CDR1 is MDHEN and CDR2 SYDVKM.